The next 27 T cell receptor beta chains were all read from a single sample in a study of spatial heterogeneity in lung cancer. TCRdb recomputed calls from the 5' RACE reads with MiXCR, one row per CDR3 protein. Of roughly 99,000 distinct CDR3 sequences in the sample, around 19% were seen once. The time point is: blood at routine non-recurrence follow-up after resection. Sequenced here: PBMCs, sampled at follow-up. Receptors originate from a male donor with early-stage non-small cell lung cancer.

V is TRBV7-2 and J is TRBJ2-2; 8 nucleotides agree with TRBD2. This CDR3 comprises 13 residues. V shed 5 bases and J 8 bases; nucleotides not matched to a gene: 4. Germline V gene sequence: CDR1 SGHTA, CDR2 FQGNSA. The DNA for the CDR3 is TGTGCCAGCAGCCCCGGGAGGGTTGGGGAGCTGTTTTTT. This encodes CASSPGRVGELFF.

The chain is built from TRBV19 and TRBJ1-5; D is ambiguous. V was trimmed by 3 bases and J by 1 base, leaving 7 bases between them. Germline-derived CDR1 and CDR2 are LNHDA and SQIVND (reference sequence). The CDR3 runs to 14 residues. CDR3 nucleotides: TGTGCCAGTAGTATCTCAGAGAGCAATCAGCCCCAGCATTTT. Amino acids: CASSISESNQPQHF.

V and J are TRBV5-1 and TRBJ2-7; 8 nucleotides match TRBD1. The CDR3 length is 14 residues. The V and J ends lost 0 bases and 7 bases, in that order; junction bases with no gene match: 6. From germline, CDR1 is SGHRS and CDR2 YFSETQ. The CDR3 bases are TGCGCCAGCAGCTTGGCAGGGGGCGCGGGAGAGCAGTACTTC. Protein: CASSLAGGAGEQYF.

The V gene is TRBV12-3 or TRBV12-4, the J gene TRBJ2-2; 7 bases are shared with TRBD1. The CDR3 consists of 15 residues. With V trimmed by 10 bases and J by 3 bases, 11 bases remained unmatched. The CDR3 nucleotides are TGTGCCACTGTCGAAACAGGGGCCTACACCGGGGAGCTGTTTTTT. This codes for CATVETGAYTGELFF.

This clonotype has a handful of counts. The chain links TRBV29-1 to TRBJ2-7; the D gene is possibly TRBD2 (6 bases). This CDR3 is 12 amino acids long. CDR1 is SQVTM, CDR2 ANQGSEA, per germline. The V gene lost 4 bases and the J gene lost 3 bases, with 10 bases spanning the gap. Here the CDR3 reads CSVGGGLYEQYV. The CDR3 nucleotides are TGCAGCGTTGGGGGAGGACTCTACGAGCAGTACGTC.

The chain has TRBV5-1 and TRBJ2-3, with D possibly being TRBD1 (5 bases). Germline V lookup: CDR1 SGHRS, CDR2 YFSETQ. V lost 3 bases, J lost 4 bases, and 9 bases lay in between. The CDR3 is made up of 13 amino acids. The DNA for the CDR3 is TGCGCCAGCAGCTCCGCCAGGGCAGATACGCAGTATTTT. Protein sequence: CASSSARADTQYF.

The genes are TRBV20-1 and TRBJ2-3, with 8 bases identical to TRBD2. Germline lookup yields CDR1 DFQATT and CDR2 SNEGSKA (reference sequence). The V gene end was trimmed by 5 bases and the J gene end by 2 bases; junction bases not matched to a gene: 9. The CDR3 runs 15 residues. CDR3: CSAQRPSGFTDTQYF. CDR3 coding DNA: TGCAGTGCTCAGAGGCCTAGCGGGTTCACAGATACGCAGTATTTT.

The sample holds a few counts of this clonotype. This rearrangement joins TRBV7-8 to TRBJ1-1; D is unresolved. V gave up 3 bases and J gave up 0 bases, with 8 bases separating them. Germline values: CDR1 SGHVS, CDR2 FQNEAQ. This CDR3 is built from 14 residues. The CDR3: CASSLVGMNTEAFF. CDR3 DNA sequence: TGTGCCAGCAGCTTGGTGGGGATGAACACTGAAGCTTTCTTT.

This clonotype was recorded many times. CDR3 protein: CASLNRANTGELFF. The DNA for the CDR3 is TGTGCCAGCTTGAATCGAGCGAACACCGGGGAGCTGTTTTTT. The gene calls are TRBV28 and TRBJ2-2; D not certain. This CDR3 region has 14 residues. Germline assignment: CDR1 MDHEN and CDR2 SYDVKM. Trimming cost V 8 bases and J 0 bases, with 10 bases left between them. Filled out from reference TRBV28 and TRBJ2-2, the complete variable domain reads DVKVTQSSRYLVKRTGEKVFLECVQDMDHENMFWYRQDPGLGLRLIYFSYDVKMKEKGDIPEGYSVSREKKERFSLILESASTNQTSMYLCASLNRANTGELFFGEGSRLTVL.

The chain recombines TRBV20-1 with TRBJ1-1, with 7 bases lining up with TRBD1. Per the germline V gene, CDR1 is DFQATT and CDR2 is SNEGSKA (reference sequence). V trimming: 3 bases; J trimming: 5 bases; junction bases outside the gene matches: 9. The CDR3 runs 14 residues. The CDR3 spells CSARVTGRGTEAFF. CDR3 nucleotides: TGCAGTGCTAGGGTGACAGGGAGGGGAACTGAAGCTTTCTTT.

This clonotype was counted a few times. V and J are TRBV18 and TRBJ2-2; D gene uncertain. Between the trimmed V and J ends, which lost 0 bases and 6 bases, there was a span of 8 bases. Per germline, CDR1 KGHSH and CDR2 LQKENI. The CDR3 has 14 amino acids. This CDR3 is CASSPPGSPGELFF. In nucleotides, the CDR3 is TGTGCCAGCTCACCACCCGGTTCTCCCGGGGAGCTGTTTTTT.

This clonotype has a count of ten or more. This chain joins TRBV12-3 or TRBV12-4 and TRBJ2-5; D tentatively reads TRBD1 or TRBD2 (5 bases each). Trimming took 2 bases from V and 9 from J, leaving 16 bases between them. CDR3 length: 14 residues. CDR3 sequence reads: CASSLQGPGLAQYF. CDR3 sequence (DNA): TGTGCCAGCAGTTTACAGGGACCCGGGTTGGCCCAGTACTTC.

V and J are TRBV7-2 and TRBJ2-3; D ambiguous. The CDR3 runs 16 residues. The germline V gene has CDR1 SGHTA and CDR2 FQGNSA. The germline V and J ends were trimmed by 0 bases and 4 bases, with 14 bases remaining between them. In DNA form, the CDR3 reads TGTGCCAGCAGCTTAGCGAGCTCCCAGGTCGCAGATACGCAGTATTTT. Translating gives CASSLASSQVADTQYF.

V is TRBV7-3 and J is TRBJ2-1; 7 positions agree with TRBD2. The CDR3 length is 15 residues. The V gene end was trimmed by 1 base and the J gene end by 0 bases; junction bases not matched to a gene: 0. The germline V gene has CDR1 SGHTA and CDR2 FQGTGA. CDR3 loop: CASSLRGGSYNEQFF. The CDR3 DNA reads TGTGCCAGCAGCTTAAGGGGGGGCTCCTACAATGAGCAGTTCTTC. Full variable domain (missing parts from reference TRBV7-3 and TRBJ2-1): GAGVSQTPSNKVTEKGKYVELRCDPISGHTALYWYRQSLGQGPEFLIYFQGTGAADDSGLPNDRFFAVRPEGSVSTLKIQRTERGDSAVYLCASSLRGGSYNEQFFGPGTRLTVL.

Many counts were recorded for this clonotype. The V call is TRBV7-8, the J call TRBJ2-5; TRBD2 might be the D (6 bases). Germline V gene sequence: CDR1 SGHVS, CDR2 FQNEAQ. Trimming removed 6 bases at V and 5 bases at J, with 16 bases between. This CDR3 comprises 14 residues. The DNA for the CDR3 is TGTGCCAGCAGTTTTACGGAGGGCGGGGAGACCCAGTACTTC. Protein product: CASSFTEGGETQYF.

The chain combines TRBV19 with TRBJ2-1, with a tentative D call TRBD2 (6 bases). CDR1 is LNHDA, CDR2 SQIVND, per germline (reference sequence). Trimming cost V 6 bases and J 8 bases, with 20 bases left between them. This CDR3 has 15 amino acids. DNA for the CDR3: TGTGCCAGTAGCCATACCGGGAGTTCGGGGGATGAGCAGTTCTTC. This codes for CASSHTGSSGDEQFF. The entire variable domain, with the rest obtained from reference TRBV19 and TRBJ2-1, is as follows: DGGITQSPKYLFRKEGQNVTLSCEQNLNHDAMYWYRQDPGQGLRLIYYSQIVNDFQKGDIAEGYSVSREKKESFPLTVTSAQKNPTAFYLCASSHTGSSGDEQFFGPGTRLTVL.

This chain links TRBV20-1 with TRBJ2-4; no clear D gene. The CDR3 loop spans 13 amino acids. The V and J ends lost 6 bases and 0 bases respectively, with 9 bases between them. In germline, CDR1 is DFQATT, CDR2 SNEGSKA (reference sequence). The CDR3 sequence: CSAPILAKNIQYF. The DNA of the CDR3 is TGCAGTGCCCCGATTCTAGCCAAAAACATTCAGTACTTC.

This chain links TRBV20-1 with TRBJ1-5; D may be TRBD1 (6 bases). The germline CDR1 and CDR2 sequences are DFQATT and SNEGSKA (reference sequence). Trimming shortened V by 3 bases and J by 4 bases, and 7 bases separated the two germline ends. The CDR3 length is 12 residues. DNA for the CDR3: TGCAGTGCTAGGGGGGCGAATCAGCCCCAGCATTTT. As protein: CSARGANQPQHF.

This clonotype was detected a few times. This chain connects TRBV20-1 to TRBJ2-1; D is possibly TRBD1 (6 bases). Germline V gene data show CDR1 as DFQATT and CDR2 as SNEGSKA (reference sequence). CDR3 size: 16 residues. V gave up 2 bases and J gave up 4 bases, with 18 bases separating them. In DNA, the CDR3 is TGCAGTGCTAGAACCAATGCAGGGGTTGATTACAATGAGCAGTTCTTC. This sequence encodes CSARTNAGVDYNEQFF.

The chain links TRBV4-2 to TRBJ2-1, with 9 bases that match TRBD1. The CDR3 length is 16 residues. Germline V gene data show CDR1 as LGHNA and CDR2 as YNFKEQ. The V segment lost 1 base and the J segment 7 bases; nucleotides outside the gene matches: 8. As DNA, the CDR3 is TGTGCCAGCAGCCAAGTAGGGGGGACAGGGAGAAATGAGCAGTTCTTC. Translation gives CASSQVGGTGRNEQFF.

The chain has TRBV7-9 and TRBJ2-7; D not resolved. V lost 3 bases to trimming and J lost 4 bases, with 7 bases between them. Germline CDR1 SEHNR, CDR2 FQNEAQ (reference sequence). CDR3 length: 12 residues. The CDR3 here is CASSLKKYEQYF. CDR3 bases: TGTGCCAGCAGCTTGAAGAAGTACGAGCAGTACTTC.

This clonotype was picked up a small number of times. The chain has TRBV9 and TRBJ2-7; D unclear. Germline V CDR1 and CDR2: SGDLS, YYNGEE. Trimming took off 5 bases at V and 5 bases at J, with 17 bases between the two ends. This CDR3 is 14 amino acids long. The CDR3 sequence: CASRDPRVPDEQYV. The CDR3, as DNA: TGTGCCAGCAGAGACCCCCGGGTCCCGGACGAGCAGTACGTC.

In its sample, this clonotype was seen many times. The CDR3 region is CSASDTPASYEQYF. Here the CDR3 DNA reads TGCAGTGCTAGCGATACACCGGCTTCCTACGAGCAGTACTTC. V is TRBV20-1 and J is TRBJ2-7; D is unresolved. Germline V gene data show CDR1 as DFQATT and CDR2 as SNEGSKA (reference sequence). V gave up 3 bases and J gave up 1 base, with 13 bases separating them. This CDR3 is 14 amino acids long.

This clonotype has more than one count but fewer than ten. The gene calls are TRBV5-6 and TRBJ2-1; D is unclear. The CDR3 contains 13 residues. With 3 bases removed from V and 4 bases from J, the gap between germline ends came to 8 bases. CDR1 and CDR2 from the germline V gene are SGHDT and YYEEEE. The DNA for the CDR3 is TGTGCCAGCAGCTGGAGCCTATACAATGAGCAGTTCTTC. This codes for CASSWSLYNEQFF. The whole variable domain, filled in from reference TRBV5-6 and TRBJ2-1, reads DAGVTQSPTHLIKTRGQQVTLRCSPKSGHDTVSWYQQALGQGPQFIFQYYEEEERQRGNFPDRFSGHQFPNYSSELNVNALLLGDSALYLCASSWSLYNEQFFGPGTRLTVL.

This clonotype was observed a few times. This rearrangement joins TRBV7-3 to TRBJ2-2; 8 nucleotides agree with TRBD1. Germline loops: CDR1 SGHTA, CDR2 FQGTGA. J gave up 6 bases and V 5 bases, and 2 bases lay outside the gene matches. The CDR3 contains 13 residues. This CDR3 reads CASSPQGAGELFF. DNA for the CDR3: TGTGCCAGCAGCCCACAGGGGGCCGGGGAGCTGTTTTTT.

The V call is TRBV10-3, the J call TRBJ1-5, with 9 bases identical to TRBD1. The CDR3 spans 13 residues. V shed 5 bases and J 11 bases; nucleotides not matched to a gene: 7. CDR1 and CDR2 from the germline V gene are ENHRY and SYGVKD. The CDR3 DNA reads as TGTGCCATCAGTCCGGGACAGGGATCAACCCAGCATTTT. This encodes CAISPGQGSTQHF.

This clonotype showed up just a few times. In nucleotides, the CDR3 is TGTGCCACCAGCAGAGATCGGAACTATGGCTACACCTTC. It codes for CATSRDRNYGYTF. V is TRBV15 and J is TRBJ1-2, with D hard to call. The CDR3 is 13 amino acids. Trimming removed 0 bases at V and 2 bases at J, with 4 bases between. The germline V gene has CDR1 LNHNV and CDR2 YYDKDF (reference sequence).